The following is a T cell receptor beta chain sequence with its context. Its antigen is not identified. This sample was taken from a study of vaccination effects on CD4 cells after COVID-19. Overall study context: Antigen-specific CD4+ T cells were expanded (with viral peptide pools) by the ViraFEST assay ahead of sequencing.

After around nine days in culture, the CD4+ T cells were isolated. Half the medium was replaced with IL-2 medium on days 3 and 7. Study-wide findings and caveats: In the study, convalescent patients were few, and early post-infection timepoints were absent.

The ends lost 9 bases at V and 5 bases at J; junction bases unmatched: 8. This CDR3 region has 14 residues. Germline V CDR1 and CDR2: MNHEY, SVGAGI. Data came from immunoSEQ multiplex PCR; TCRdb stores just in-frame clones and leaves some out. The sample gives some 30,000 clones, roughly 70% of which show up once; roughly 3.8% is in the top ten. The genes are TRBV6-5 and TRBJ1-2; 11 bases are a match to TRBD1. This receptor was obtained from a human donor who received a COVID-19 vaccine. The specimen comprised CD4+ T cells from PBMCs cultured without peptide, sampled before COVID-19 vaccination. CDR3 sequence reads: CASLRDRGKYGYTF. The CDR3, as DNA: TGTGCCAGTTTGAGGGACAGGGGGAAGTATGGCTACACCTTC.